This TCR beta chain originates from a study of blood T cell repertoires in COVID-19. Across the whole study: Samples came from the United States, Italy and Spain, spanning acute and convalescent COVID-19. In each case, the material was cDNA or gDNA derived from T cells, B-cell-depleted T cells, or PBMCs.

CDR1 and CDR2 (germline): LNHDA, SQIVND (reference sequence). V dropped 7 bases and J dropped 5 bases, with 18 bases sitting between them. CDR3 length: 15 amino acids. In the authors' methods: How many nucleated cells were present was estimated from reference gene primer amplification. Measured with immunoSEQ multiplex PCR; TCRdb has only the in-frame clones, and not every one. That table gives V, J and clone size, and the DNA gave D and trimming. Here the sample spans fewer than 300,000 clones, more than 75% being singletons. This clone was observed once. This TCR came from a woman aged 40 to 50 who had recovered from COVID-19. The gene calls are TRBV19 and TRBJ1-5, with no clear D. Sequencing input: peripheral blood. The CDR3 is CASTDFWGVDQPQHF. The DNA of the CDR3 is TGTGCCAGTACCGATTTTTGGGGAGTCGATCAGCCCCAGCATTTT.